Shown below are 22 T cell receptor beta chains from a single sample sequenced in a study of shared clonotypes between healthy human individuals. Measured with immunoSEQ multiplex PCR; TCRdb has only the in-frame clones, and not every one. This table holds some 470,000 clones, 76% found once. Sequencing used PBMCs. Receptors originate from a middle-aged woman in good health. Some clones in this sample may be carry-over from other donors' samples.

This clone was observed at least ten times. The CDR3: CSVVRGGDEQFF. The DNA of the CDR3 is TGCAGCGTTGTCAGGGGAGGCGATGAGCAGTTCTTC. The J gene is TRBJ2-1, the V gene TRBV29-1; either TRBD1 or TRBD2 may supply D (6 bases each). V shed 4 bases and J shed 8 bases, with 12 bases lying between them. This CDR3 is built from 12 residues. Germline values: CDR1 SQVTM, CDR2 ANQGSEA.

This clone was detected once. The chain carries TRBV6-5 and TRBJ1-4; a weak D match, TRBD1 (6 bases). Germline CDR1 reads MNHEY; CDR2 reads SVGAGI. CDR3 size: 14 residues. Trimming cost V 5 bases and J 10 bases, with 17 bases left between them. CDR3 protein: CASSRGQGIGKLFF. CDR3 DNA sequence: TGTGCCAGCAGTCGGGGGCAGGGGATCGGAAAACTGTTTTTT.

The rearrangement links TRBV10-3 to TRBJ2-3; TRBD1 aligns across 10 bases. Germline-derived CDR1 and CDR2 are ENHRY and SYGVKD. This CDR3 contains 16 residues. J gave up 3 bases and V 6 bases, and 9 bases lay outside the gene matches. The chain's CDR3 is CAIRTGTGVGTDTQYF. As DNA, the CDR3 is TGTGCCATCAGAACCGGGACAGGGGTTGGAACAGATACGCAGTATTTT.

This clone occurred a few times. This sequence joins TRBV9 and TRBJ1-1, with D perhaps TRBD1 (5 bases). V gave up 1 base and J gave up 3 bases, with 7 bases separating them. This CDR3 comprises 13 residues. The germline V gene encodes CDR1 SGDLS and CDR2 YYNGEE. The CDR3 region has the DNA TGTGCCAGCAGCGTACAGGGTTACACTGAAGCTTTCTTT. It is translated as CASSVQGYTEAFF.

The V call is TRBV5-1, the J call TRBJ2-7; 7 positions agree with TRBD2. The CDR3 sequence is 15 residues long. Germline loops: CDR1 SGHRS, CDR2 YFSETQ. Unmatched junction bases numbered 12, after V lost 4 bases and J lost 5 bases. The CDR3 here is CASSPGFAGVNEQYF. CDR3 DNA sequence: TGCGCCAGCAGCCCTGGGTTTGCGGGAGTCAACGAGCAGTACTTC.

V is TRBV30 and J is TRBJ2-5, with D possibly matching TRBD2 (6 bases). CDR1 and CDR2 (germline): GTSNPN, SVGIG (reference sequence). V shed 5 bases and J shed 5 bases, with 15 bases lying between them. The CDR3 has 13 residues. The CDR3 sequence: CAWEIRGRETQYF. The CDR3 DNA is TGTGCCTGGGAGATACGGGGGAGGGAGACCCAGTACTTC.

The rearrangement links TRBV5-1 to TRBJ2-3, with a weak D call TRBD1 (5 bases). The CDR3 is 16 amino acids. V lost 0 bases, J lost 2 bases, and 13 bases lay in between. Germline V gene lookup returns CDR1 SGHRS and CDR2 YFSETQ. The DNA for the CDR3 is TGCGCCAGCAGCTTGGACGGACAAACACTCACAGATACGCAGTATTTT. Its translation: CASSLDGQTLTDTQYF.

The chain recombines TRBV28 with TRBJ1-4; D unclear. Germline assignment: CDR1 MDHEN and CDR2 SYDVKM. The length of the CDR3 is 13 residues. With 6 bases removed from V and 8 bases from J, the gap between germline ends came to 13 bases. CDR3 protein: CASSPGFREKLFF. The CDR3 nucleotides read TGTGCCAGCAGCCCCGGGTTTAGGGAAAAACTGTTTTTT.

The gene calls are TRBV5-5 and TRBJ1-2; no definite D call. Trimming removed 0 bases at V and 0 bases at J, with 15 bases between. There are 17 residues in the CDR3. In germline, CDR1 is SGHKS, CDR2 YYEKEE (reference sequence). DNA for the CDR3: TGTGCCAGCAGCTTGGCCGGATTGCCAGCCGCTAACTATGGCTACACCTTC. Residues: CASSLAGLPAANYGYTF.

V usage is TRBV11-3 and J usage is TRBJ2-2, with TRBD2 identical over 14 bases. The CDR3 is 15 residues long. The V gene end was trimmed by 5 bases and the J gene end by 6 bases; junction bases not matched to a gene: 2. Germline CDR1 SGHNT, CDR2 YENEEA. CDR3 coding DNA: TGTGCCAGCAGCCTGGGACTAGCGGGAGCCGGGGAGCTGTTTTTT. It encodes CASSLGLAGAGELFF.

A few counts support this clone. V usage is TRBV2 and J usage is TRBJ1-2; D unresolved. The CDR3 sequence is 13 residues long. V dropped 6 bases and J dropped 2 bases, with 10 bases sitting between them. Germline loops: CDR1 SNHLY, CDR2 FYNNEI. CDR3 amino acids: CASRTDPNYGYTF. The CDR3 DNA is TGTGCCAGCAGGACCGACCCCAACTATGGCTACACCTTC.

This clone came up a few times. The CDR3 loop reads CASSLVPEGEAFF. The CDR3 coding sequence is TGTGCCAGCAGCTTAGTCCCGGAGGGTGAAGCTTTCTTT. The J gene is TRBJ1-1, the V gene TRBV7-6; D remains unclear. The V end lost 1 base, the J end lost 7 bases, and 10 bases lay between the germline ends. The germline CDR1 and CDR2 sequences are SGHVS and FNYEAQ. CDR3 size: 13 residues.

The rearrangement uses TRBV11-2 and TRBJ2-7; the D gene is possibly TRBD2 (5 bases). CDR1 and CDR2 (germline): SGHAT, FQNNGV. V was pared by 0 bases and J by 0 bases, with 18 bases between. The CDR3 sequence is 18 residues long. The CDR3 spells CASSLDHPERRISYEQYF. The DNA for the CDR3 is TGTGCCAGCAGCTTAGACCATCCAGAGCGGCGGATCTCCTACGAGCAGTACTTC.

V gene TRBV7-6 combines with J gene TRBJ2-3, with D unresolved. This CDR3 contains 12 residues. From germline, CDR1 is SGHVS and CDR2 FNYEAQ. Between the trimmed V and J ends, which lost 6 bases and 6 bases, there was a span of 10 bases. The CDR3 reads CASSRLRDTQYF. CDR3 DNA sequence: TGTGCCAGCAGTCGGCTACGGGATACGCAGTATTTT.

This clone appeared a few times. This chain links TRBV7-3 with TRBJ1-1; no clear D gene. The CDR3 is made up of 13 amino acids. Germline lookup yields CDR1 SGHTA and CDR2 FQGTGA. Trimming stripped 5 bases from V and 0 bases from J, with 7 bases between. The CDR3 region is CASSENLNTEAFF. Written as DNA, the CDR3 is TGTGCCAGCAGCGAAAACTTGAACACTGAAGCTTTCTTT. The variable domain in full, with the rest retrieved from reference TRBV7-3 and TRBJ1-1, is GAGVSQTPSNKVTEKGKYVELRCDPISGHTALYWYRQSLGQGPEFLIYFQGTGAADDSGLPNDRFFAVRPEGSVSTLKIQRTERGDSAVYLCASSENLNTEAFFGQGTRLTVV.

The chain has TRBV7-8 and TRBJ1-1; D remains unclear. The CDR3 extends over 14 amino acids. Trimming cost V 7 bases and J 0 bases, with 12 bases left between them. Germline V lookup: CDR1 SGHVS, CDR2 FQNEAQ. CDR3 loop: CASTPRRMNTEAFF. CDR3 in DNA: TGTGCCAGCACCCCGAGGCGGATGAACACTGAAGCTTTCTTT.

The sample holds a few counts of this clone. J is TRBJ1-1 and V is TRBV6-1; D unclear. This CDR3 is 13 amino acids long. Germline lookup yields CDR1 MNHNS and CDR2 SASEGT. V lost 7 bases and J 3 bases, leaving 12 bases between the germline ends. Here the CDR3 DNA reads TGTGCCAGCAAGTCCCGTTCGGACACTGAAGCTTTCTTT. Translation: CASKSRSDTEAFF.

The rearrangement links TRBV7-8 to TRBJ2-7; possible D gene TRBD2, 5 bases. The CDR3 is 12 amino acids. Trimming took 4 bases from V and 6 from J, leaving 10 bases between them. Germline V gives CDR1 SGHVS, CDR2 FQNEAQ. As DNA, the CDR3 is TGTGCCAGCAGCTCTCGAGGGCGCGAGCAGTACTTC. This translates into CASSSRGREQYF.

This chain joins TRBV19 and TRBJ2-7; 10 positions match TRBD1. Germline V gene lookup returns CDR1 LNHDA and CDR2 SQIVND (reference sequence). J gave up 2 bases and V 5 bases, and 6 bases lay outside the gene matches. This CDR3 contains 15 residues. CDR3 in DNA: TGTGCCAGTAGTGCCCGGGACAGGGGAACCTACGAGCAGTACTTC. Its translation: CASSARDRGTYEQYF.

The V call is TRBV6-1, the J call TRBJ2-7, with TRBD1 matching 9 bases. Trimming took 4 bases from V and 4 from J; bases not matched to a gene: 5. The CDR3 is 14 amino acids. Germline V gives CDR1 MNHNS, CDR2 SASEGT. The CDR3 DNA reads TGTGCCAGCAGTGCGGGACAGGGCGTATACGAGCAGTACTTC. Amino acid sequence: CASSAGQGVYEQYF.

The chain recombines TRBV19 with TRBJ1-5; 9 nucleotides line up with TRBD1. The trim removed 3 bases at V and 2 bases at J, leaving 5 bases unmatched. This CDR3 spans 16 amino acids. The germline V gene encodes CDR1 LNHDA and CDR2 SQIVND (reference sequence). The CDR3 region is CASSIRQGVGNQPQHF. CDR3 DNA: TGTGCCAGTAGTATTCGACAGGGGGTAGGCAATCAGCCCCAGCATTTT.

The chain joins TRBV25-1 to TRBJ2-7; no clear D gene. The CDR3 sequence is 14 residues long. Trimming left V 2 bases short and J 9 bases short, with 17 bases between. The germline CDR1 and CDR2 sequences are MGHDK and SYGVNS. The CDR3 coding sequence is TGTGCCAGCAGTGAAGCATTGGAATGGGCTGGGCAGTACTTC. This translates into CASSEALEWAGQYF.